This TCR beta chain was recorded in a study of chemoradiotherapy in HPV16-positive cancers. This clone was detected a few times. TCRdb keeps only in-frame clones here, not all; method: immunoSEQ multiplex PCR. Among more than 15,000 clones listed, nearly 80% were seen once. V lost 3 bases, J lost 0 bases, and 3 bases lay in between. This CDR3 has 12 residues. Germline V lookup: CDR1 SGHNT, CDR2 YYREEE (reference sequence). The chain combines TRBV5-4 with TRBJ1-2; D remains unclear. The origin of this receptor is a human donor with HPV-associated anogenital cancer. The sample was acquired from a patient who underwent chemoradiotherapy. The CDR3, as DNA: TGTGCCAGCAGCTCCACTAACTATGGCTACACCTTC. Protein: CASSSTNYGYTF.